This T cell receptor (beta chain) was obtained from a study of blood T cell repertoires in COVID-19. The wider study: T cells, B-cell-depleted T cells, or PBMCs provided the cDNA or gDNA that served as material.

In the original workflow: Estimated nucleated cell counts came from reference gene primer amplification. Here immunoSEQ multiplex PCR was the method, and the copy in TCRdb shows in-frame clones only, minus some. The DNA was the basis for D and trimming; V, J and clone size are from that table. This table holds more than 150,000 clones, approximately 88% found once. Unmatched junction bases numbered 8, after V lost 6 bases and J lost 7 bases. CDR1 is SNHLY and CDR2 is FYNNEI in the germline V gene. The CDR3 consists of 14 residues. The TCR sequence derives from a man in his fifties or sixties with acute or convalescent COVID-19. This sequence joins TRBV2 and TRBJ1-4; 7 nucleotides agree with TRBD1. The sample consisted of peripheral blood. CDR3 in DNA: TGTGCCAGCAGGAAAGACAGGGAGAGTGAAAAACTGTTTTTT. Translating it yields CASRKDRESEKLFF.